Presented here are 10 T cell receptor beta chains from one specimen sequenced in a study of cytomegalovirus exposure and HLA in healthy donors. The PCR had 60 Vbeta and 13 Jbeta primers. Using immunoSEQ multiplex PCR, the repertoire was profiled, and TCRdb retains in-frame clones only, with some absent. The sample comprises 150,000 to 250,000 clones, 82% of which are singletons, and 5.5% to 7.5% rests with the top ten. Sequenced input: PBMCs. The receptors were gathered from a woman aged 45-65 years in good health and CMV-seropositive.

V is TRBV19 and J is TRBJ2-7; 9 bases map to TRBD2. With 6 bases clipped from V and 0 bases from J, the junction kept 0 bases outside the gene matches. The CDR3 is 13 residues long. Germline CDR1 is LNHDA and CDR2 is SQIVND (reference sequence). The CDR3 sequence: CASRRGGSYEQYF. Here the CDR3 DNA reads TGTGCCAGTAGGCGGGGGGGCTCCTACGAGCAGTACTTC. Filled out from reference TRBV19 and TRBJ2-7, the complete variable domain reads DGGITQSPKYLFRKEGQNVTLSCEQNLNHDAMYWYRQDPGQGLRLIYYSQIVNDFQKGDIAEGYSVSREKKESFPLTVTSAQKNPTAFYLCASRRGGSYEQYFGPGTRLTVT.

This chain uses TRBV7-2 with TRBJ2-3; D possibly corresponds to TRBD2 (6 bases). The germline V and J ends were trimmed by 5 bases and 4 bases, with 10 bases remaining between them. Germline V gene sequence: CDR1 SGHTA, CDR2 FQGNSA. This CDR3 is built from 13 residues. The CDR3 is CASSPGGADTQYF. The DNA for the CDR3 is TGTGCCAGCAGCCCCGGAGGGGCAGATACGCAGTATTTT.

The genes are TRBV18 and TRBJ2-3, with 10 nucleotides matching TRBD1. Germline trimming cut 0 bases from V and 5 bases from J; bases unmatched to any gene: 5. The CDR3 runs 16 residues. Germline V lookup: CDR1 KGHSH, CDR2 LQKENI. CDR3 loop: CASSPPDRGRVDTQYF. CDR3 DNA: TGTGCCAGCTCACCACCTGACAGGGGGCGCGTAGATACGCAGTATTTT.

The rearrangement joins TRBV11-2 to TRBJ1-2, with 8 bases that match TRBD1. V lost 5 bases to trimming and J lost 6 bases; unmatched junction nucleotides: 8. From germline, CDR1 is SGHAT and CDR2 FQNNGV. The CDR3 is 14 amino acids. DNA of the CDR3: TGTGCCAGCAGCGCCCCCGGGACAGGCCATGGCTACACCTTC. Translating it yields CASSAPGTGHGYTF.

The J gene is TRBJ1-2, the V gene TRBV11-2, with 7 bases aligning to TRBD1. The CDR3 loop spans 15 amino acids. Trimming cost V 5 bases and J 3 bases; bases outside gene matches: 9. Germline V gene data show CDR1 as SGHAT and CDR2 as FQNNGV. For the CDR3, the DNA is TGTGCCAGCAGCACCGGGACAGCCGACTACTATGGCTACACCTTC. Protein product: CASSTGTADYYGYTF.

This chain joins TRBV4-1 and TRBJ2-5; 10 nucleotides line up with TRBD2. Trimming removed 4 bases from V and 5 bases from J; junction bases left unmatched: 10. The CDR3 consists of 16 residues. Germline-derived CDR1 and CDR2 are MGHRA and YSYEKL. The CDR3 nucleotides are TGCGCCAGCAGCCTTCGAGCGGGGGGGACCCCCGAGACCCAGTACTTC. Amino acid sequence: CASSLRAGGTPETQYF.

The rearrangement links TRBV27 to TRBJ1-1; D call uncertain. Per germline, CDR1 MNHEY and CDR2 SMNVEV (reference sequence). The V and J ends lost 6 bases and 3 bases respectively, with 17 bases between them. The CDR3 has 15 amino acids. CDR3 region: CASSQFLGGDTEAFF. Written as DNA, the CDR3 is TGTGCCAGCAGCCAATTCCTGGGAGGTGACACTGAAGCTTTCTTT.

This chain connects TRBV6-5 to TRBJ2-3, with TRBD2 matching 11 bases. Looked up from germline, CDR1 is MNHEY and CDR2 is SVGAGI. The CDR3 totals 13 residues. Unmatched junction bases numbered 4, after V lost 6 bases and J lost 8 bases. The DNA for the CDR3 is TGTGCCAGCAGCACTAGCGGGAGTGGTACGCAGTATTTT. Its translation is CASSTSGSGTQYF.

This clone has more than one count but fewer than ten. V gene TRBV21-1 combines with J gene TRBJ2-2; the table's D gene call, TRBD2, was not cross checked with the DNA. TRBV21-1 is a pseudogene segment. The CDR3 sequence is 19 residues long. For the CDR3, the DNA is TGTGCCAGCCGCGTGGTTGGGGGCTGTAGCGGGAGGAACACCGGGGAGCTGTTTTTT. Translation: CASRVVGGCSGRNTGELFF.

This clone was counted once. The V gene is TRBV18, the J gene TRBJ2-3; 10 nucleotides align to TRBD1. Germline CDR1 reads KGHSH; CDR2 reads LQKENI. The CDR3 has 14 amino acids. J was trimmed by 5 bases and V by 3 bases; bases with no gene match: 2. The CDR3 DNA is TGTGCCAGCTCACCTTGGACAGGGGGAGATACGCAGTATTTT. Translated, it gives CASSPWTGGDTQYF.